The rows below give T cell receptor beta chains drawn from one sample of a study of blood T cell repertoires in COVID-19. The protocol was immunoSEQ multiplex PCR, while the TCRdb copy is restricted to in-frame clones and leaves out a portion. The profile shows 380,000 or so clones, 88% of them singletons. Source material: PBMCs or T cells enriched from blood (not recorded which). These receptors were collected from a woman in her thirties or forties with acute COVID-19. Both conserved end residues are part of each CDR3. A D gene is named only where the DNA matches it firmly. The size of a clone is reported for some rows only, either as once, few or many, or as a class for expanded clones.

v_call	clone_size	j_call	d_call	cdr3_aa	cdr3_nt
TRBV24-1	-	TRBJ2-3	TRBD1	CATSDPGTGPTDTQYF	TGTGCCACCAGTGATCCCGGGACAGGGCCCACAGATACGCAGTATTTT
TRBV19	-	TRBJ1-2	TRBD1	CASSLPPRGVYTF	TGTGCCAGTAGTCTCCCCCCCAGGGGGGTGTACACCTTC
TRBV30	-	TRBJ1-6	TRBD1	CAWSVTGFNSPLHF	TGTGCCTGGAGTGTGACAGGGTTTAATTCACCCCTCCACTTT
TRBV2	-	TRBJ1-3	-	CASSDARSSGNTIYF	TGTGCCAGCAGTGATGCCCGTAGCTCTGGAAACACCATATATTTT
TRBV21-1	-	TRBJ1-1	-	CASISGTEAFF	TGTGCCAGCATCTCCGGCACTGAAGCTTTCTTT
TRBV5-1	-	TRBJ2-7	TRBD2	CASSLKSSGGAEGEQYF	TGCGCCAGCAGTCTTAAGAGTAGCGGGGGGGCCGAAGGCGAGCAGTACTTC
TRBV6-5	-	TRBJ2-2	-	CASRKDRATGELFF	TGTGCCAGCAGAAAGGACAGAGCTACCGGGGAGCTGTTTTTT
TRBV5-4	-	TRBJ1-1	TRBD1	CASSFQGAGGEAFF	TGTGCCAGCAGCTTCCAGGGGGCTGGGGGCGAAGCTTTCTTT
TRBV5-1	-	TRBJ2-3	TRBD2	CASSLGSGVLTDTQYF	TGCGCCAGCAGCTTGGGTAGCGGGGTACTCACAGATACGCAGTATTTT
TRBV5-4	-	TRBJ2-5	TRBD1	CASSRQGIETQYF	TGTGCCAGCAGCCGACAGGGGATAGAGACCCAGTACTTC
TRBV18	-	TRBJ1-1	TRBD1	CASSLNRGTEAFF	TGTGCCAGCTCACTTAACAGGGGGACTGAAGCTTTCTTT
TRBV5-5	once	TRBJ1-3	-	CASSFLAEGNTIYF	TGTGCCAGCAGCTTTTTGGCGGAAGGAAACACCATATATTTT
TRBV2	-	TRBJ1-5	-	CASRAGKQLSNQPQHF	TGTGCCAGCAGGGCAGGGAAACAACTTAGCAATCAGCCCCAGCATTTT
TRBV9	-	TRBJ2-2	TRBD1	CASSVRQGGAGELFF	TGTGCCAGCAGCGTTCGACAGGGCGGCGCCGGGGAGCTGTTTTTT
TRBV9	-	TRBJ2-2	TRBD2	CASSVGGATTGELFF	TGTGCCAGCAGCGTCGGGGGGGCCACCACCGGGGAGCTGTTTTTT
TRBV18	-	TRBJ1-5	-	CASSPTGDNQPQHF	TGTGCCAGCTCACCGACCGGGGACAATCAGCCCCAGCATTTT
TRBV15	-	TRBJ1-5	-	CATSGSTEYSNQPQHF	TGTGCCACCAGCGGTTCCACAGAGTATAGCAATCAGCCCCAGCATTTT
TRBV11-2	-	TRBJ2-2	-	CASSDQGTGELFF	TGTGCCAGCAGCGACCAGGGGACCGGGGAGCTGTTTTTT
TRBV5-1	-	TRBJ2-2	-	CASSLESGYTGELFF	TGCGCCAGCAGCTTGGAGTCCGGGTACACCGGGGAGCTGTTTTTT
TRBV5-1	-	TRBJ1-6	-	CASSQSTTGNYNSPLHF	TGCGCCAGCAGCCAAAGTACCACAGGGAACTATAATTCACCCCTCCACTTT
TRBV2	-	TRBJ2-5	-	CASSEGWEKETQYF	TGTGCCAGCAGTGAAGGTTGGGAGAAAGAGACCCAGTACTTC
TRBV20-1	-	TRBJ1-4	-	CSANINEKLFF	TGCAGTGCTAACATTAATGAAAAACTGTTTTTT
TRBV3-1/TRBV3-2	once	TRBJ2-1	TRBD2	CASSQQKGRGVVNEQFF	TGTGCCAGCAGCCAACAAAAGGGGCGGGGGGTGGTAAATGAGCAGTTCTTC
TRBV19	-	TRBJ1-1	TRBD1	CASSPDLGQAATEAFF	TGTGCCAGTAGTCCAGATCTGGGACAGGCGGCGACTGAAGCTTTCTTT
TRBV5-1	-	TRBJ2-1	-	CASSLGSEQFF	TGCGCCAGCAGCTTGGGGAGCGAGCAGTTCTTC
TRBV5-1	-	TRBJ2-7	-	CASSLRGRAIRLYEQYF	TGCGCCAGCAGCTTGAGGGGCAGGGCAATTAGATTATACGAGCAGTACTTC
TRBV3-1/TRBV3-2	-	TRBJ2-7	-	CASSQTYFARYEQYF	TGTGCCAGCAGCCAAACTTACTTTGCACGCTACGAGCAGTACTTC
TRBV29-1	-	TRBJ1-1	TRBD1	CSVGTGATEAFF	TGCAGCGTAGGGACAGGGGCCACTGAAGCTTTCTTT
TRBV7-9	-	TRBJ1-2	-	CASSLVLGRNYGYTF	TGTGCCAGCAGCTTAGTTTTGGGCAGAAACTATGGCTACACCTTC
TRBV11-3	-	TRBJ2-7	TRBD1	CASSLRTGISYEQYF	TGTGCCAGCAGCCTTAGGACAGGGATTTCCTACGAGCAGTACTTC
TRBV18	-	TRBJ1-5	TRBD1	CASSPPGQGLTPQHF	TGTGCCAGCTCACCACCCGGACAGGGACTTACGCCCCAGCATTTT
TRBV7-9	-	TRBJ1-4	-	CASSLFSDATNEKLFF	TGTGCCAGCAGCTTATTTAGTGATGCAACTAATGAAAAACTGTTTTTT
TRBV3-1/TRBV3-2	-	TRBJ1-6	-	CASTSRGYNSPLHF	TGTGCCAGCACTTCGCGGGGGTATAATTCACCCCTCCACTTT
TRBV7-9	once	TRBJ2-1	TRBD2	CATDPGLVVQNEQFF	TGTGCCACAGACCCGGGACTAGTCGTTCAAAATGAGCAGTTCTTC
TRBV21-1	-	TRBJ2-7	-	CASTIGTGEPYEQYF	TGTGCCAGCACCATTGGTACAGGGGAACCCTACGAGCAGTACTTC
TRBV4-2	-	TRBJ2-7	-	CASSQDEIGGSYEQYF	TGTGCCAGCAGCCAAGATGAAATCGGCGGATCCTACGAGCAGTACTTC
TRBV5-1	-	TRBJ1-1	TRBD1	CASSLWRTGGWNTEAFF	TGCGCCAGCAGCTTGTGGCGGACAGGGGGCTGGAACACTGAAGCTTTCTTT
TRBV20-1	-	TRBJ2-7	-	CSAQQGNEQYF	TGCAGTGCTCAACAGGGTAACGAGCAGTACTTC
TRBV18	-	TRBJ1-2	-	CASSEMTGAFGGYTF	TGTGCCAGCTCAGAAATGACAGGAGCTTTCGGTGGCTACACCTTC
TRBV27	-	TRBJ2-5	TRBD2	CASSLSWLAGGTQETQYF	TGTGCCAGCAGTTTGTCGTGGCTAGCGGGGGGTACTCAAGAGACCCAGTACTTC
TRBV30	-	TRBJ1-6	-	CAWSARGISPLHF	TGTGCCTGGAGCGCTAGGGGGATTTCACCCCTCCACTTT
TRBV6-5	-	TRBJ1-2	-	CASSYSTLRDGYTF	TGTGCCAGCAGTTACTCTACCCTTCGGGATGGCTACACCTTC
TRBV2	-	TRBJ2-7	-	CASRAGVINEQYF	TGTGCCAGCAGGGCAGGGGTGATCAACGAGCAGTACTTC
TRBV18	-	TRBJ1-5	TRBD1	CASSLGQAHQPQHF	TGTGCCAGCTCACTAGGACAGGCTCATCAGCCCCAGCATTTT
TRBV2	-	TRBJ1-5	TRBD1	CASRGQGMEPQHF	TGTGCCAGCAGGGGACAGGGGATGGAGCCCCAGCATTTT
TRBV5-4	-	TRBJ1-6	TRBD1	CASSSMTGGRSPLHF	TGTGCCAGCAGCTCAATGACAGGGGGTAGGTCACCCCTCCACTTT
TRBV4-2	once	TRBJ2-1	TRBD2	CASSQGASSGGAIDEQFF	TGTGCCAGCAGCCAAGGAGCGTCTAGCGGGGGGGCTATCGATGAGCAGTTCTTC
TRBV20-1	-	TRBJ1-5	-	CSASDQGFSQPQHF	TGCAGTGCTAGTGACCAGGGTTTTAGTCAGCCCCAGCATTTT
TRBV27	-	TRBJ1-2	-	CASSSTQGSYTF	TGTGCCAGCAGTTCCACACAGGGTAGCTACACCTTC
TRBV5-1	-	TRBJ1-1	TRBD1	CASSQQGFTEAFF	TGCGCCAGCAGCCAACAGGGGTTCACTGAAGCTTTCTTT
TRBV4-1	-	TRBJ1-5	-	CASSQDIWADNVPNQPQHF	TGCGCCAGCAGCCAAGATATTTGGGCCGACAACGTACCCAATCAGCCCCAGCATTTT
TRBV7-2	-	TRBJ1-5	-	CASSLRLQPQHF	TGTGCCAGCAGCTTACGTTTACAGCCCCAGCATTTT
TRBV7-2	-	TRBJ1-1	-	CASSQTGGAGHTEAFF	TGTGCCAGCAGCCAGACGGGGGGCGCAGGTCACACTGAAGCTTTCTTT
TRBV24-1	-	TRBJ1-4	-	CTCPPKSNEKLFF	TGTACTTGCCCCCCCAAGTCTAATGAAAAACTGTTTTTT
TRBV6-1	-	TRBJ1-1	-	CASSEAQGGTEAFF	TGTGCCAGCAGTGAAGCGCAAGGGGGCACTGAAGCTTTCTTT
TRBV7-6	-	TRBJ2-2	TRBD1	CASSTLPGQGPKAGELFF	TGTGCCAGCAGCACACTTCCGGGACAGGGCCCGAAGGCCGGGGAGCTGTTTTTT
TRBV7-8	-	TRBJ1-5	TRBD1	CASSLTGGYQPQHF	TGTGCCAGCAGCTTAACAGGGGGGTATCAGCCCCAGCATTTT
TRBV5-6	-	TRBJ1-2	-	CASSLTAAPYGYTF	TGTGCCAGCAGCTTGACAGCCGCCCCCTATGGCTACACCTTC